This record covers a single TCR beta chain. Libraries were prepared by immunoSEQ multiplex PCR; TCRdb keeps only in-frame clonotypes and omits some of them. The sample carries several thousand clones, about 81% recorded once. CDR1 and CDR2 from the germline V gene are MDHEN and SYDVKM. CDR3 length: 12 amino acids. V was cut by 2 bases and J by 8 bases, with 9 bases left in between. This sample is part of a study of immune evolution from preneoplasia to lung adenocarcinoma. This TCR derives from a person aged 45-65 years with lung adenocarcinoma. The sequenced sample consisted of FFPE invasive lung adenocarcinoma tissue. This chain links TRBV28 with TRBJ1-2, with D perhaps TRBD1 (5 bases). The DNA of the CDR3 is TGTGCCAGCAGTTTAGGAGGGGTCGGCTACACCTTC. It encodes CASSLGGVGYTF.